The 10 T cell receptor beta chains listed next were all sequenced from one sample in a study of T cell repertoires in cytomegalovirus infection. In TCRdb, the reads were re-called with MiXCR into one record per CDR3 protein. The repertoire consists of hundreds of thousands of distinct CDR3 sequences, with roughly 22% occurring once and the leading ten covering about 20%. The sequencing input was CD8+ T cells from PBMCs. The source of these receptors is a human donor in good health (CMV status not recorded). Some clones in this sample may be carry-over from other donors' samples.

The chain employs TRBV7-9 and TRBJ2-3; 8 nucleotides match TRBD1. CDR3 length equals 14 residues. With V trimmed by 10 bases and J by 4 bases, 10 bases remained unmatched. Germline loops: CDR1 SEHNR, CDR2 FQNEAQ (reference sequence). CDR3 region: CATTDRGVPDTQYF. CDR3 bases: TGTGCCACCACCGACAGGGGAGTACCAGATACGCAGTATTTT.

In this sample, this clonotype turned up many times. J is TRBJ2-7 and V is TRBV7-8; 10 bases are shared with TRBD1. V dropped 5 bases and J dropped 5; count of bases not matched to a gene: 3. The CDR3 has 13 amino acids. Germline loops: CDR1 SGHVS, CDR2 FQNEAQ. The CDR3 DNA sequence: TGTGCCAGCAGCCAGGGGACAGGGGACGAGCAGTACTTC. It yields the protein CASSQGTGDEQYF.

This clonotype was detected a few times. The chain couples TRBV28 to TRBJ2-5; 9 bases line up with TRBD2. After removal of 3 bases from V and 4 bases from J, the junction contained 12 bases not matched to a gene. This CDR3 has 17 residues. Germline V CDR1 and CDR2: MDHEN, SYDVKM. CDR3 protein: CASSFPSWRGGGETQYF. The CDR3 nucleotides read TGTGCCAGCAGTTTTCCCTCCTGGCGGGGGGGCGGAGAGACCCAGTACTTC.

This clonotype appeared once. The V call is TRBV12-3 or TRBV12-4, the J call TRBJ2-7; D remains ambiguous. CDR3 length equals 14 residues. V lost 1 base to trimming and J lost 3 bases, with 10 bases between them. The CDR3 loop is CASSLGPWGYEQYF. The CDR3, as DNA: TGTGCCAGCAGTTTAGGGCCTTGGGGCTACGAGCAGTACTTC.

To note about this clonotype: A much larger clone differs from this one at a single base, so this may be a read error. The chain has TRBV7-2 and TRBJ1-1, with D maybe TRBD1 (6 bases). V shed 4 bases and J shed 7 bases, with 10 bases lying between them. CDR1 is SGHTA and CDR2 is FQGNSA in the germline V gene. This CDR3 has 12 amino acids. The CDR3 here is CASSSRTDEAFF. DNA for the CDR3: TGTGCCAGCAGCTCCCGGACAGATGAAGCTTTCTTT. The whole variable domain, remainder taken from reference TRBV7-2 and TRBJ1-1, is GAGVSQSPSNKVTEKGKDVELRCDPISGHTALYWYRQSLGQGLEFLIYFQGNSAPDKSGLPSDRFSAERTGGSVSTLTIQRTQQEDSAVYLCASSSRTDEAFFGQGTRLTVV.

V and J are TRBV9 and TRBJ2-6, with a possible D match to TRBD1 (6 bases). Germline V gene sequence: CDR1 SGDLS, CDR2 YYNGEE. The CDR3 contains 15 residues. Trimming pared 3 bases from V and 3 bases from J, leaving 10 bases between. As DNA, the CDR3 is TGTGCCAGCAGCGCTAACAGGGTTGGGGCCAACGTCCTGACTTTC. Translated: CASSANRVGANVLTF.

This chain connects TRBV19 to TRBJ2-1; TRBD2 might be the D (6 bases). The CDR3 totals 13 residues. V lost 6 bases to trimming and J lost 5 bases, with 11 bases between them. Germline loops: CDR1 LNHDA, CDR2 SQIVND (reference sequence). In DNA, the CDR3 is TGTGCCAGTAGCTCGGCGGGGCACAATGAGCAGTTCTTC. This gives the protein CASSSAGHNEQFF.

This rearrangement joins TRBV7-6 to TRBJ2-2, with D possibly TRBD2 on 7 matching bases. With 5 bases removed from V and 0 bases from J, the gap between germline ends came to 13 bases. The CDR3 is made up of 16 amino acids. Germline values: CDR1 SGHVS, CDR2 FNYEAQ. This CDR3 is CASSPGGASNTGELFF. As DNA, the CDR3 is TGTGCCAGCAGCCCGGGGGGCGCATCGAACACCGGGGAGCTGTTTTTT. Full variable domain (remainder filled in from reference TRBV7-6 and TRBJ2-2): GAGVSQSPRYKVTKRGQDVALRCDPISGHVSLYWYRQALGQGPEFLTYFNYEAQQDKSGLPNDRFSAERPEGSISTLTIQRTEQRDSAMYRCASSPGGASNTGELFFGEGSRLTVL.

This clonotype was detected a few times. The DNA of the CDR3 is TGTGCCAGCACGTTGGAGGGGCCTAATCAGCCCCAGCATTTT. Translating it yields CASTLEGPNQPQHF. The chain recombines TRBV7-9 with TRBJ1-5; possible D gene TRBD1, 5 bases. This CDR3 region has 14 residues. In germline, CDR1 is SEHNR, CDR2 FQNEAQ (reference sequence). Trimming shortened V by 7 bases and J by 4 bases, and 14 bases separated the two germline ends.

This clonotype was counted only a few times. The chain is built from TRBV28 and TRBJ1-1; no reliable D call. The germline V gene has CDR1 MDHEN and CDR2 SYDVKM. CDR3 length equals 15 residues. The V end was cut by 2 bases, the J end by 3 bases, with 13 bases between. The CDR3 nucleotides are TGTGCCAGCAGTTTACAAGGCACCCCCGACACTGAAGCTTTCTTT. Residues: CASSLQGTPDTEAFF.